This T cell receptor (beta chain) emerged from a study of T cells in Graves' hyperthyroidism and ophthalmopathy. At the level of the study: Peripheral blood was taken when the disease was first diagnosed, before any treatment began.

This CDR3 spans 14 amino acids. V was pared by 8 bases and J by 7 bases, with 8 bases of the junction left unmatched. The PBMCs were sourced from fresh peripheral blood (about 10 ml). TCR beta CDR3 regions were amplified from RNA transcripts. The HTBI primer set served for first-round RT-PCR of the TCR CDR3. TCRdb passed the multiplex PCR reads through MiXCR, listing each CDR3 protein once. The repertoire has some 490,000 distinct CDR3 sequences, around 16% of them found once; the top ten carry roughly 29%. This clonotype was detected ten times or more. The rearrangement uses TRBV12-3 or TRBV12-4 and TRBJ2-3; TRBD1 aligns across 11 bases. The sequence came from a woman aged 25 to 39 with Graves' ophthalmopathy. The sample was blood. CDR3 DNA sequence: TGTGCCAGCTCCATGGGGACAGGGGGGAATACGCAGTATTTT. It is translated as CASSMGTGGNTQYF.